This TCR beta chain stems from a study of blood T cells in healthy people across ages. Study results and limitations: Observed TCR beta diversity showed a strong correlation with the percentage of naive T cells as measured by flow cytometry.

Alongside a J-beta primer mix, a sample-barcoded 5' primer served in a second PCR lasting roughly 7 to 11 cycles. TCRdb used MiXCR to reprocess the 5' RACE reads, holding one entry per CDR3 protein. The data show about 2 million distinct CDR3 sequences, about 50% seen once. A word on this clonotype: As yet, its antigen is unknown.

Trimming stripped 5 bases from V and 5 bases from J, with 15 bases between. Germline V gene data show CDR1 as SGHTA and CDR2 as FQGNSA. The CDR3 has 14 residues. The chain is built from TRBV7-2 and TRBJ2-5; possible D gene TRBD1, 6 bases. The origin of this receptor is a woman aged 40-49 years in good health. The sequenced sample consisted of blood. The CDR3 DNA reads as TGTGCCAGCAGCGTAACCACAGGGATGGAGACCCAGTACTTC. It specifies CASSVTTGMETQYF.